These T cell receptor beta chains were read from a single sample in a study of T-cell memory formation after mild COVID-19. In TCRdb, the 5' RACE reads were re-called with MiXCR into one record per CDR3 protein. The table includes some 180,000 distinct CDR3 sequences, 10% to 15% detected once. The sample was PBMCs or a T cell subset sorted from them (not recorded which). The receptors stem from a man younger than 35 who had mild COVID-19 (a few samples of this study predate the infection). Cell type and time point are not known. CDR3s leave out the opening cysteine and the closing phenylalanine or tryptophan. The order of the fields is V gene, J gene, CDR3 protein.

TRBV28	TRBJ1-4	ASKEQGRTNEKLF
TRBV12-3/TRBV12-4	TRBJ2-4	ASSLGGDWARNIQY
TRBV12-3/TRBV12-4	TRBJ1-5	ASTWARNQPQH
TRBV7-2	TRBJ2-2	ASSLGLAGGAGELF
TRBV7-2	TRBJ2-7	ASSSSAYSYEQY
TRBV30	TRBJ2-2	AWDLALGGNTGELF
TRBV7-3	TRBJ2-3	ASSLGSGSTDTQY
TRBV5-1	TRBJ2-3	ASSPSGGYDTQY
TRBV7-6	TRBJ2-7	ASSLTGGGIAYEQY
TRBV12-3/TRBV12-4	TRBJ2-4	ASSLANIQY
TRBV7-2	TRBJ2-5	ASRRATGDLETQY
TRBV6-2/TRBV6-3	TRBJ2-1	ASSKGLAEYNEQF
TRBV20-1	TRBJ2-5	SARGRRGGQETQY
TRBV7-3	TRBJ1-2	ASSPSGQRGGYT
TRBV5-1	TRBJ1-4	ASSPGTGLNEKLF
TRBV2	TRBJ2-3	ASSARTPTDTQY
TRBV20-1	TRBJ2-5	SAEDRVKETQY
TRBV5-1	TRBJ2-2	ASSLTEANTGELF
TRBV29-1	TRBJ1-2	SVENYGYT
TRBV28	TRBJ2-7	ASTPTSSTYEQY
TRBV27	TRBJ1-5	ASRGAGTGSNQPQH
TRBV6-2/TRBV6-3	TRBJ1-5	ASSYRQGMTRDQPQH
TRBV7-9	TRBJ1-1	ASSLGDRGSTEAF